The 14 T cell receptor beta chains reported below all come from one sample, sequenced in a study of cytomegalovirus exposure and HLA in healthy donors. This PCR relied on a set of 60 Vbeta primers and 13 Jbeta primers. TCRdb's copy holds only in-frame clones and misses some; the assay was immunoSEQ multiplex PCR. Of 60,000 to 75,000 clones listed, 85% are singletons. Source material: PBMCs. These receptors all come from a female donor in good health and CMV-seronegative.

The chain is built from TRBV27 and TRBJ1-1; maybe TRBD1 (6 bases). The CDR3 length is 16 residues. Germline CDR1 MNHEY, CDR2 SMNVEV (reference sequence). V shed 2 bases and J shed 4 bases, with 17 bases lying between them. The CDR3 region is CASSLIRGTPLTEAFF. CDR3 nucleotides: TGTGCCAGCAGTTTAATAAGGGGGACGCCCCTCACTGAAGCTTTCTTT.

This clone was seen just once. This chain connects TRBV9 to TRBJ1-1; a possible D gene is TRBD1 (6 bases). Trimming removed 3 bases at V and 3 bases at J, with 12 bases between. This CDR3 spans 14 amino acids. Germline loops: CDR1 SGDLS, CDR2 YYNGEE. In DNA form, the CDR3 reads TGTGCCAGCAGCGGGATCAGGGGCTACACTGAAGCTTTCTTT. Protein product: CASSGIRGYTEAFF.

The CDR3 sequence is CASSARLSSGGRTDTQYF. For the CDR3, the DNA is TGTGCCAGCAGCGCCCGTCTCTCTAGCGGGGGGCGCACAGATACGCAGTATTTT. J is TRBJ2-3 and V is TRBV9, with 11 bases identical to TRBD2. The CDR3 has 18 amino acids. J lost 1 base, V lost 3 bases, and 10 bases had no gene match. From germline, CDR1 is SGDLS and CDR2 YYNGEE.

The chain joins TRBV7-6 to TRBJ2-1; D uncertain. The CDR3 contains 18 residues. Trimming removed 6 bases from V and 0 bases from J, with 21 bases in between. Per germline, CDR1 SGHVS and CDR2 FNYEAQ. The CDR3 DNA follows: TGTGCCAGCAGTCCCTCCCCCGCGGTGGAGAGCTCCTACAATGAGCAGTTCTTC. It translates to CASSPSPAVESSYNEQFF.

This clone was seen a handful of times. The V and J genes are TRBV7-2 and TRBJ2-7, with 10 bases fitting TRBD1. This CDR3 comprises 14 residues. Trimming took 5 bases from V and 3 from J; bases not matched to a gene: 4. Germline CDR1 is SGHTA and CDR2 is FQGNSA. The CDR3 here is CASSAWTGGYEQYF. DNA of the CDR3: TGTGCCAGCAGCGCCTGGACAGGGGGCTACGAGCAGTACTTC.

The V gene is TRBV7-2, the J gene TRBJ1-2; no clear D gene. CDR1 and CDR2 (germline): SGHTA, FQGNSA. The V end was cut by 3 bases, the J end by 3 bases, with 8 bases between. The CDR3 is 13 amino acids. CDR3 protein: CASSFDADYGYTF. Here the CDR3 DNA reads TGTGCCAGCAGCTTTGATGCGGACTATGGCTACACCTTC.

The rearrangement links TRBV6-5 to TRBJ2-1, with 7 positions matching TRBD1. Germline V gene sequence: CDR1 MNHEY, CDR2 SVGAGI. This CDR3 is 15 amino acids long. The V gene end was trimmed by 4 bases and the J gene end by 3 bases; junction bases not matched to a gene: 6. In DNA, the CDR3 is TGTGCCAGCAGTTCCGCCCGGGACAGCTACAATGAGCAGTTCTTC. Translation gives CASSSARDSYNEQFF.

Only a few counts were recorded for this clone. The chain carries TRBV30 and TRBJ1-5; possible D gene TRBD1, 5 bases. Trimming took 0 bases from V and 1 from J, leaving 10 bases between them. From germline, CDR1 is GTSNPN and CDR2 SVGIG (reference sequence). The CDR3 runs to 15 residues. The CDR3 coding sequence is TGTGCCTGGAGTGTAATAGGGGCGAGCAATCAGCCCCAGCATTTT. Protein: CAWSVIGASNQPQHF.

This clone was counted a few times. The chain links TRBV6-5 to TRBJ1-6; D perhaps matches TRBD1 (6 bases). The CDR3 is 14 amino acids. Germline V gene sequence: CDR1 MNHEY, CDR2 SVGAGI. Trimming removed 6 bases from V and 2 bases from J, with 8 bases in between. The DNA for the CDR3 is TGTGCCAGCAGCTGGGACACCTATAATTCACCCCTCCACTTT. Its translation is CASSWDTYNSPLHF.

The V call is TRBV7-2, the J call TRBJ2-7; weak D call: TRBD2 (6 bases). Germline V CDR1 and CDR2: SGHTA, FQGNSA. The V gene lost 3 bases and the J gene lost 0 bases, with 9 bases spanning the gap. The CDR3 is made up of 14 amino acids. The CDR3 DNA reads TGTGCCAGCAGCTTCGGGGGTCACTCCTACGAGCAGTACTTC. Protein: CASSFGGHSYEQYF.

The chain is built from TRBV6-1 and TRBJ1-2; possibly TRBD1 for D (5 bases). CDR1 and CDR2 from the germline V gene are MNHNS and SASEGT. This CDR3 is 13 amino acids long. V was clipped by 11 bases and J by 2 bases, with 15 bases between them. This CDR3 is CAYRDSTNYGYTF. The CDR3 bases are TGTGCCTATAGGGACTCGACAAACTATGGCTACACCTTC.

The gene calls are TRBV28 and TRBJ2-1; 9 nucleotides agree with TRBD2. V trimming: 2 bases; J trimming: 10 bases; junction bases outside the gene matches: 12. The CDR3 is 16 residues long. Germline CDR1 reads MDHEN; CDR2 reads SYDVKM. Written as DNA, the CDR3 is TGTGCCAGCAGTTTAGAGTCGGTTGCGGGGGGGCAAGAGCAGTTCTTC. Translated, it gives CASSLESVAGGQEQFF.

The chain couples TRBV18 to TRBJ2-7; TRBD1 aligns across 7 bases. The CDR3 extends over 13 amino acids. Trimming removed 3 bases from V and 5 bases from J; junction bases left unmatched: 4. Germline V gives CDR1 KGHSH, CDR2 LQKENI. This chain's CDR3 is CASSPGQNDEQYF. As DNA, the CDR3 is TGTGCCAGCTCACCGGGACAGAACGACGAGCAGTACTTC.

The rearrangement links TRBV4-2 to TRBJ1-1; D may be TRBD1 (5 bases). The CDR3 has 14 residues. Between the trimmed V and J ends, which lost 0 bases and 4 bases, there was a span of 9 bases. The V gene's germline CDR1 is LGHNA and CDR2 YNFKEQ. CDR3 coding DNA: TGTGCCAGCAGCCAAGATCGACAGACCACTGAAGCTTTCTTT. It translates to CASSQDRQTTEAFF.